These 9 T cell receptor beta chains were sequenced from one sample in a study of beta chain features in type 1 diabetes. The isolated RNA, all of it, was reverse transcribed, so expressed TCRB transcripts were what got sequenced. Sequenced by immunoSEQ multiplex PCR; TCRdb stores in-frame clones only, minus some. The sample gives about 900,000 clones, 15% to 20% of which show up once; around 0.02% is in the top ten. What was sequenced was naive CD4+ T cells from blood. All receptors derive from a woman aged 18-35 years in good health.

This rearrangement joins TRBV15 to TRBJ1-2; D not resolved. The CDR3 covers 12 residues. Trimming left V 5 bases short and J 7 bases short, with 11 bases between. Germline loops: CDR1 LNHNV, CDR2 YYDKDF (reference sequence). This CDR3 is CATSERDRGYTF. CDR3 sequence (DNA): TGTGCCACCAGCGAGAGGGATCGTGGCTACACCTTC. The full variable domain, rest sourced from reference TRBV15 and TRBJ1-2, is DAMVIQNPRYQVTQFGKPVTLSCSQTLNHNVMYWYQQKSSQAPKLLFHYYDKDFNNEADTPDNFQSRRPNTSFCFLDIRSPGLGDTAMYLCATSERDRGYTFGSGTRLTVV.

This clone was seen only a few times. The chain employs TRBV14 and TRBJ2-1; 15 bases fit TRBD2. Trimming took 4 bases from V and 12 from J; bases not matched to a gene: 10. Germline loops: CDR1 SGHDN, CDR2 FVKESK. This CDR3 is built from 16 residues. CDR3 region: CASSPGGLAGGHVQFF. CDR3 in DNA: TGTGCCAGCAGCCCCGGGGGACTAGCGGGAGGACATGTGCAGTTCTTC.

V usage is TRBV4-1 and J usage is TRBJ1-1, with TRBD1 as a possible D gene (5 bases). This CDR3 spans 15 amino acids. CDR1 is MGHRA and CDR2 is YSYEKL in the germline V gene. Trimming removed 4 bases from V and 5 bases from J, with 17 bases in between. The CDR3 reads CASSPITGVGTEAFF. The CDR3 nucleotides are TGCGCCAGCAGCCCGATAACGGGGGTAGGGACTGAAGCTTTCTTT.

The chain combines TRBV7-2 with TRBJ2-7, with TRBD2 matching 8 bases. Per germline, CDR1 SGHTA and CDR2 FQGNSA. Trimming cost V 6 bases and J 4 bases; bases outside gene matches: 11. The CDR3 length is 15 residues. CDR3 sequence reads: CASRTGSGSLYEQYF. The CDR3 DNA follows: TGTGCCAGCAGAACCGGGAGCGGGAGTCTTTACGAGCAGTACTTC.

V is TRBV20-1 and J is TRBJ2-5, with D hard to call. Deletions cut 7 bases from V and 5 bases from J, with 11 bases between. This CDR3 is 11 amino acids long. From germline, CDR1 is DFQATT and CDR2 SNEGSKA (reference sequence). The CDR3 sequence is CSVGRLETQYF. CDR3 nucleotides: TGCAGTGTTGGAAGATTGGAGACCCAGTACTTC.

This clone has more than one count but fewer than ten. The rearrangement links TRBV4-2 to TRBJ2-7; D might be TRBD2 (5 bases). This CDR3 has 14 amino acids. CDR1 and CDR2 from the germline V gene are LGHNA and YNFKEQ. V shed 3 bases and J shed 6 bases, with 15 bases lying between them. The CDR3 is CASSHPKSGLEQYF. The DNA of the CDR3 is TGTGCCAGCAGCCACCCCAAGAGCGGTCTCGAGCAGTACTTC.

The V gene is TRBV6-6, the J gene TRBJ2-7; the match to TRBD2 covers 8 bases. Germline V gene lookup returns CDR1 MNHNY and CDR2 SVGAGI (reference sequence). The CDR3 extends over 14 amino acids. V was pared by 2 bases and J by 3 bases, with 3 bases of the junction left unmatched. CDR3 in amino acids: CASSYRLASYEQYF. CDR3 DNA sequence: TGTGCCAGCAGTTACCGACTAGCGAGCTACGAGCAGTACTTC.

This clone appeared a single time. The chain employs TRBV7-8 and TRBJ2-1; D may be TRBD2 (6 bases). CDR1 SGHVS and CDR2 FQNEAQ come from the germline V gene. This CDR3 is built from 16 residues. V lost 2 bases and J lost 2, with 13 bases in between. The chain's CDR3 is CASSLRRELAYNEQFF. The CDR3 DNA reads TGTGCCAGCAGCTTAAGACGGGAGTTGGCCTACAATGAGCAGTTCTTC.

This clone has just a few counts. This chain uses TRBV11-2 with TRBJ2-3; 7 nucleotides agree with TRBD2. Germline V gene data show CDR1 as SGHAT and CDR2 as FQNNGV. The V segment lost 5 bases and the J segment 1 base; nucleotides outside the gene matches: 9. CDR3 length equals 16 residues. The CDR3 region has the DNA TGTGCCAGCAGCCTCCGTAGGGCGGGAGGCACAGATACGCAGTATTTT. Translation gives CASSLRRAGGTDTQYF.